This passage covers 21 T cell receptor beta chains from one sample sequenced in a study of OX40 agonist ivuxolimab in advanced cancers. Only in-frame clones appear in the TCRdb table, and some are missing; sequencing was by immunoSEQ multiplex PCR. The repertoire holds under 65,000 clones, with roughly nine tenths as singletons. The sequencing used CD4+ or CD8+ T cells sorted from blood, collected in a trial of the OX40 agonist ivuxolimab. The receptors originated from an adult with an advanced solid tumor such as melanoma, head and neck, liver or kidney cancer.

The V gene is TRBV23-1, the J gene TRBJ2-2, with a weak D call TRBD2 (5 bases). TRBV23-1 qualifies as an ORF whose function is uncertain. Trimming took off 6 bases at V and 4 bases at J, with 18 bases between the two ends. The CDR3 spans 16 residues. CDR3 region: CASSPLEGRTTGELFF. In DNA, the CDR3 is TGCGCCAGCAGCCCCCTCGAGGGCAGGACCACCGGGGAGCTGTTTTTT.

This clone was found a few times. The chain recombines TRBV7-9 with TRBJ2-7; tentatively, D is TRBD2 (6 bases). Deletions cut 5 bases from V and 2 bases from J, with 13 bases between. Germline V CDR1 and CDR2: SEHNR, FQNEAQ (reference sequence). CDR3 length: 14 residues. CDR3 region: CASSQGLRAYEQYF. CDR3 nucleotides: TGTGCCAGCAGCCAGGGACTCCGGGCCTACGAGCAGTACTTC.

The rearrangement links TRBV28 to TRBJ2-7, with 7 bases identical to TRBD2. The CDR3 totals 16 residues. The V segment lost 6 bases and the J segment 0 bases; nucleotides outside the gene matches: 11. Germline assignment: CDR1 MDHEN and CDR2 SYDVKM. The CDR3 DNA is TGTGCCAGCAGCCCAATAGGGCTAGCGGCCTCCTACGAGCAGTACTTC. Residues: CASSPIGLAASYEQYF. Full variable domain (outside the CDR3, taken from reference TRBV28 and TRBJ2-7): DVKVTQSSRYLVKRTGEKVFLECVQDMDHENMFWYRQDPGLGLRLIYFSYDVKMKEKGDIPEGYSVSREKKERFSLILESASTNQTSMYLCASSPIGLAASYEQYFGPGTRLTVT.

CDR3 loop: CASSRRGAGGADTQYF. For the CDR3, the DNA is TGTGCCAGCAGCCGAAGGGGAGCGGGAGGAGCAGATACGCAGTATTTT. The genes are TRBV28 and TRBJ2-3; 9 bases map to TRBD2. With V trimmed by 6 bases and J by 4 bases, 11 bases remained unmatched. The V gene's germline CDR1 is MDHEN and CDR2 SYDVKM. The CDR3 length is 16 residues.

The chain employs TRBV11-2 and TRBJ2-5; 11 bases match TRBD2. The V gene end was trimmed by 5 bases and the J gene end by 4 bases; junction bases not matched to a gene: 6. CDR3 length: 15 residues. Germline V gene data show CDR1 as SGHAT and CDR2 as FQNNGV. CDR3 nucleotide sequence: TGTGCCAGCAGCCTCTCCCTAGCGGGAGGAGAGACCCAGTACTTC. Translation gives CASSLSLAGGETQYF.

J is TRBJ1-5 and V is TRBV28; D might be TRBD1 (6 bases). The CDR3 loop spans 14 amino acids. V lost 4 bases to trimming and J lost 1 base, with 8 bases between them. Germline CDR1 is MDHEN and CDR2 is SYDVKM. CDR3 sequence: CASSSDRSNQPQHF. CDR3 coding DNA: TGTGCCAGCAGTTCGGACAGAAGCAATCAGCCCCAGCATTTT. The full variable domain, with the rest looked up from reference TRBV28 and TRBJ1-5, is DVKVTQSSRYLVKRTGEKVFLECVQDMDHENMFWYRQDPGLGLRLIYFSYDVKMKEKGDIPEGYSVSREKKERFSLILESASTNQTSMYLCASSSDRSNQPQHFGDGTRLSIL.

V is TRBV5-4 and J is TRBJ2-3; D gene unclear. The CDR3 is 12 residues long. Between the trimmed V and J ends, which lost 0 bases and 4 bases, there was a span of 3 bases. The germline V gene encodes CDR1 SGHNT and CDR2 YYREEE (reference sequence). The CDR3 is CASSLVADTQYF. The CDR3 DNA reads as TGTGCCAGCAGCTTGGTGGCAGATACGCAGTATTTT.

V and J are TRBV6-6 and TRBJ2-5; 9 bases are a match to TRBD2. Looked up from germline, CDR1 is MNHNY and CDR2 is SVGAGI (reference sequence). Losses at the gene ends were 6 bases for V and 4 bases for J; bases not matched to a gene: 9. The CDR3 is made up of 15 amino acids. The CDR3 reads CASSISGSAGETQYF. The CDR3 DNA follows: TGTGCCAGCAGCATTAGCGGGAGCGCAGGAGAGACCCAGTACTTC.

The chain carries TRBV6-5 and TRBJ1-1, with D unclear. The germline V gene encodes CDR1 MNHEY and CDR2 SVGAGI. The CDR3 is 13 amino acids. The ends were cut back, 5 bases at V and 4 bases at J, with 11 bases in the middle. The CDR3 nucleotides read TGTGCCAGCAGTCTGTCGGGGTTCACTGAAGCTTTCTTT. This encodes CASSLSGFTEAFF.

The chain uses TRBV7-9 and TRBJ2-5, with 8 bases lining up with TRBD1. The CDR3 is 16 residues long. The J segment lost 0 bases and the V segment lost 5 bases, leaving 8 bases of the junction unmatched. The germline V gene has CDR1 SEHNR and CDR2 FQNEAQ (reference sequence). In nucleotides, the CDR3 is TGTGCCAGCAGCCAGGGGACAGGAACGTACCAAGAGACCCAGTACTTC. This gives the protein CASSQGTGTYQETQYF.

Of note for this clone: Here the CDR3 omits its conserved ending phenylalanine or tryptophan, so a read error is the likely source. CDR3 in DNA: TGCAGTGCTAGAGAGCTATACGAGCAGTACCTC. The encoded protein is CSARELYEQYL. This chain uses TRBV20-1 with TRBJ2-7; no clear D. The length of the CDR3 is 11 residues. V lost 0 bases, J lost 4 bases, and 4 bases lay in between. The V gene's germline CDR1 is DFQATT and CDR2 SNEGSKA (reference sequence).

The genes are TRBV4-1 and TRBJ2-7; possibly TRBD2 for D (5 bases). V was cut by 4 bases and J by 2 bases, with 15 bases left in between. The CDR3 runs to 15 residues. The V gene's germline CDR1 is MGHRA and CDR2 YSYEKL. The CDR3 here is CASSLERPGAYEQYF. The CDR3 DNA reads TGCGCCAGCAGCCTCGAGCGGCCTGGAGCCTACGAGCAGTACTTC.

The chain links TRBV7-9 to TRBJ1-2, with D uncertain. Germline CDR1 is SEHNR and CDR2 is FQNEAQ (reference sequence). CDR3 size: 14 residues. The V and J ends lost 5 bases and 0 bases respectively, with 10 bases between them. Here the CDR3 reads CASSHVGTNYGYTF. CDR3 nucleotide sequence: TGTGCCAGCAGCCACGTAGGTACTAACTATGGCTACACCTTC.

The chain carries TRBV19 and TRBJ1-2; D is unclear. The CDR3 extends over 13 amino acids. Germline loops: CDR1 LNHDA, CDR2 SQIVND (reference sequence). Trimming removed 6 bases at V and 4 bases at J, with 12 bases between. The CDR3 nucleotides are TGTGCCAGTAGCCTTACAGTTTCCTATGGCTACACCTTC. It encodes CASSLTVSYGYTF.

This clone has only one observation. The same CDR3 can be traced to other DNA sequences in this sample. V gene TRBV4-2 combines with J gene TRBJ2-2, with a possible D match to TRBD2 (6 bases). The CDR3 runs 15 residues. Germline-derived CDR1 and CDR2 are LGHNA and YNFKEQ. V was clipped by 1 base and J by 4 bases, with 10 bases between them. The CDR3 bases are TGTGCCAGCAGCCAAGCGGGAGCCTCCACCGGGGAGCTGTTTTTT. Protein product: CASSQAGASTGELFF.

V and J are TRBV7-9 and TRBJ2-7, with TRBD1 as a possible D gene (7 bases). V lost 6 bases and J lost 1, with 16 bases in between. Germline loops: CDR1 SEHNR, CDR2 FQNEAQ (reference sequence). This CDR3 spans 15 amino acids. The CDR3 is CASSPEGAGSYEQYF. The CDR3 coding sequence is TGTGCCAGCAGTCCGGAGGGGGCAGGGTCCTACGAGCAGTACTTC.

This chain joins TRBV6-6 and TRBJ2-7, with 7 bases fitting TRBD2. V shed 9 bases, J shed 1 base, and the junction held 12 bases outside the gene matches. From germline, CDR1 is MNHNY and CDR2 SVGAGI (reference sequence). This CDR3 contains 15 residues. Here the CDR3 DNA reads TGTGCCAGTATTCCCCACCCTAGCGGTTCCTACGAGCAGTACTTC. Translation: CASIPHPSGSYEQYF.

This clone was observed a handful of times. V is TRBV4-2 and J is TRBJ1-1; no clear D gene. CDR3 size: 12 residues. V was trimmed by 1 base and J by 5 bases, leaving 5 bases between them. CDR1 LGHNA and CDR2 YNFKEQ come from the germline V gene. This CDR3 is CASSQGLTEAFF. As DNA, the CDR3 is TGTGCCAGCAGCCAAGGCCTGACTGAAGCTTTCTTT.

The chain's CDR3 is CASSQERRYRGLADTQYF. CDR3 in DNA: TGTGCCAGCAGCCAAGAGAGACGCTACAGGGGGCTGGCAGATACGCAGTATTTT. The rearrangement uses TRBV14 and TRBJ2-3, with 9 bases that match TRBD1. The CDR3 extends over 18 amino acids. Germline-derived CDR1 and CDR2 are SGHDN and FVKESK. Trimming removed 0 bases from V and 4 bases from J; junction bases left unmatched: 11.

The chain links TRBV2 to TRBJ2-2; TRBD1 aligns across 7 bases. After removal of 6 bases from V and 0 bases from J, the junction contained 10 bases not matched to a gene. The CDR3 runs to 17 residues. In germline, CDR1 is SNHLY, CDR2 FYNNEI. The CDR3 nucleotides read TGTGCCAGCAGGCTCAGGACAGGCGGCACGAACACCGGGGAGCTGTTTTTT. Protein product: CASRLRTGGTNTGELFF.

This clone showed up just once. The V and J genes are TRBV27 and TRBJ1-1; a weak D match, TRBD1 (5 bases). Germline V gives CDR1 MNHEY, CDR2 SMNVEV (reference sequence). The CDR3 has 14 residues. Deletions cut 3 bases from V and 6 bases from J, with 14 bases between. This CDR3 reads CASSFGDLRAEAFF. In nucleotides, the CDR3 is TGTGCCAGCAGTTTCGGGGACCTCCGGGCTGAAGCTTTCTTT.